This passage covers 3 T cell receptor beta chains from one sample sequenced in a study of cytotoxic CD8 clonotypes in ibrutinib-treated CLL. Only in-frame clones appear in the TCRdb table, and some are missing; sequencing was by immunoSEQ multiplex PCR. The repertoire holds around 310,000 clones, with around four fifths as singletons. The source material was PBMCs, sampled before ibrutinib treatment. The origin of the receptors is a human donor with chronic lymphocytic leukemia.

The J gene is TRBJ1-1, the V gene TRBV27; D might be TRBD1 (6 bases). V was pared by 9 bases and J by 5 bases, with 22 bases between. CDR1 is MNHEY and CDR2 is SMNVEV in the germline V gene (reference sequence). The CDR3 covers 15 residues. CDR3 nucleotide sequence: TGTGCCAGGAGACGTGGAGCTCGGGACATTACTGAAGCTTTCTTT. Translation gives CARRRGARDITEAFF.

The CDR3 reads CASRQDGLVSYEQYF. For the CDR3, the DNA is TGTGCCAGCAGGCAAGATGGACTAGTTTCCTACGAGCAGTACTTC. V is TRBV6-5 and J is TRBJ2-7; 7 positions match TRBD2. The CDR3 spans 15 residues. Germline V gene data show CDR1 as MNHEY and CDR2 as SVGAGI. The trim removed 6 bases at V and 1 base at J, leaving 9 bases unmatched.

The chain is built from TRBV5-5 and TRBJ2-1, with 7 bases that match TRBD1. The CDR3 extends over 14 amino acids. The germline gives CDR1 SGHKS, CDR2 YYEKEE (reference sequence). V lost 6 bases and J lost 8; bases outside the gene matches: 11. CDR3 in amino acids: CASTHTRGGDEQFF. In nucleotides, the CDR3 is TGTGCCAGCACCCATACTCGAGGGGGCGATGAGCAGTTCTTC.